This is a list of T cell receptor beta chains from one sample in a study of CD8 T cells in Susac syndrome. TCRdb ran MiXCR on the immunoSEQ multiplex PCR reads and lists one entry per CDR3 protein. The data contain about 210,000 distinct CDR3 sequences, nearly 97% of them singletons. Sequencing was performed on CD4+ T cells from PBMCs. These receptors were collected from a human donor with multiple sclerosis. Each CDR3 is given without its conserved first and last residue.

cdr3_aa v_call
ASSKRDRFYGYT TRBV5-6
ASRPTGLAGGETQY TRBV28
SAAPGTSGEETQY TRBV20-1
ASRPREGVMNTEAF TRBV2
ASSLMGNTGELF TRBV7-3
ASSGRVSLTDTQY TRBV7-9
ASSPITESEAF TRBV4-1
ASSGDRGFTEAF TRBV2
ASSLRADRSDEQF TRBV7-3
ALQDGARGIFSYGYT TRBV7-9
ASSSGQPYNSPLH TRBV27
SVGDPQYEQY TRBV29-1
ASSPSGTVSSYEQY TRBV12-3/TRBV12-4
SVVSAGGPTDTQY TRBV29-1
SAVQRGRETQY TRBV20-1
ASSLSSFGELF TRBV12-3/TRBV12-4
SVASTKGETQY TRBV29-1
ATSSQGPGELF TRBV15
SAISGRASNTQY TRBV20-1
ATSWGPHEQY TRBV15
SVQVGLAVQETQY TRBV29-1
ASSLLVGNYEQY TRBV27
ASRALREYSEQY TRBV2
ASSWVLGEKLF TRBV12-3/TRBV12-4
SVRTSGTLTDTQY TRBV29-1
ASSSMRQETQY TRBV3-1
SARTGKTNYGYT TRBV20-1
ASSGQGGEKLF TRBV25-1
ATSDSNQPQH TRBV12-3/TRBV12-4
ASRLGPYQETQY TRBV2
SFRGNTEAF TRBV5-4
ASSLSGRNEQF TRBV28
SARPLGLAGGREY TRBV20-1
ASSKLPPLH TRBV21-1
ASVPSGRQGVGSPLH TRBV12-5
ATSKGLAEQNEQF TRBV15
ASSLTQRGSNEQF TRBV13
ATSPGDGGYT TRBV15
ASSLDSSGSWGY TRBV7-2
AISNSNQPQH TRBV6-1
AWTPRLAGDSDTQY TRBV30
ASSHGGQTYNEQF TRBV5-1
ATSDYRDRGIRYGYT TRBV24-1
ASNNRVGETQY TRBV7-9
ASSQLAGVNEQF TRBV3-1